This T cell receptor (beta chain) was documented in a study of memory CD4+ T cells and cytomegalovirus serostatus. Background on the study: Healthy Belgian adult donors included about nine CMV-positive and some 25 CMV-negative people. The study's findings and limits: Repertoires predicted CMV serostatus with median bootstrapped AUC of roughly 0.96.

A word on this clone: What it binds is not known.

Profiled with immunoSEQ multiplex PCR; TCRdb holds only in-frame clones, not every one. This sample has 40,000 to 55,000 clones, with under 90% found just once. The CDR3 is made up of 14 amino acids. Germline V gene data show CDR1 as ENHRY and CDR2 as SYGVKD. Trimming pared 10 bases from V and 0 bases from J, leaving 13 bases between. The sort gate was single viable CD3+CD4+CD8-CD45RO+ cells for memory CD4+ T cells. Serostatus was set by detecting CMV pp150, pp28, p38, p52 IgG. Total CD4+ T cells were enriched by CD4 positive selection. The receptor was isolated from an adult in good health and CMV-seronegative. Sequencing was performed on memory CD4+ T cells from blood. This sequence joins TRBV10-3 and TRBJ1-5; D gene ambiguous. The CDR3 DNA sequence: TGTGCCACTAAAAGCGACTATAGCAATCAGCCCCAGCATTTT. This sequence encodes CATKSDYSNQPQHF.